Below, one T cell receptor (beta chain) is given with its context. Its antigen is not identified. Busulfan-fludarabine conditioning, marrow transplant, and cyclophosphamide on days +3 and +4 were administered. The data were taken from a study of T cells after posttransplantation cyclophosphamide. V was clipped by 11 bases and J by 7 bases, with 24 bases between them. Germline CDR1 is ENHRY and CDR2 is SYGVKD. This CDR3 has 14 residues. Assay used: immunoSEQ multiplex PCR; TCRdb lists only in-frame clones, some missing. The table lists some 11,000 clones, approximately 2% of them singletons. Findings and limits, study-wide: Donor CD8+ memory clones often dominated recipient blood repertoires at later times. Skin or GI-infiltrating T cells shared few TRB sequences with blood. After PTCy, TRB diversity resembled that of CNI/methotrexate controls.

The TCR was taken from a male patient between 25 and 39 years old who received an allogeneic stem cell transplant from a related donor, was CMV-positive, and had no GVHD. Some T cells may be graft donor cells. The source material was PBMCs, sampled after allogeneic stem cell transplant with posttransplant cyclophosphamide. This chain connects TRBV10-3 to TRBJ2-7, with D perhaps TRBD2 (5 bases). CDR3 in amino acids: CAVLREKDSWEQYF. The CDR3 DNA follows: TGTGCCGTCCTCCGGGAAAAGGACTCTTGGGAGCAGTACTTC.